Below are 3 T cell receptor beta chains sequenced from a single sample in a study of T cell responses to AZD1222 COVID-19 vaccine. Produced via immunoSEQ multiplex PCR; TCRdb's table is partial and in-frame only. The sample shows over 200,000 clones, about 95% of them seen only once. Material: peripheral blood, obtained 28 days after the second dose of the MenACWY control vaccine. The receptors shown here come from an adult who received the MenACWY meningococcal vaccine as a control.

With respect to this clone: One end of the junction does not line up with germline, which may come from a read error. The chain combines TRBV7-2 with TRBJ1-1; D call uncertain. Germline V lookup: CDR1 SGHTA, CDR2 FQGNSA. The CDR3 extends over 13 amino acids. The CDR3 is CASSLQMNAEAFF. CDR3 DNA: TGTGCCAGCAGCCTTCAGATGAACGCTGAAGCTTTCTTT.

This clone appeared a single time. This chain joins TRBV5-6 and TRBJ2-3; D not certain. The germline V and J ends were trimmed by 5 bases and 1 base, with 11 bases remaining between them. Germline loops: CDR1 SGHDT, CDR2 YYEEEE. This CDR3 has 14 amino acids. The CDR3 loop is CASSLGLGTDTQYF. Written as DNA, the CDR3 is TGTGCCAGCAGTCTAGGGTTGGGCACAGATACGCAGTATTTT. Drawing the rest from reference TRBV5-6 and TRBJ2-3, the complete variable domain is DAGVTQSPTHLIKTRGQQVTLRCSPKSGHDTVSWYQQALGQGPQFIFQYYEEEERQRGNFPDRFSGHQFPNYSSELNVNALLLGDSALYLCASSLGLGTDTQYFGPGTRLTVL.

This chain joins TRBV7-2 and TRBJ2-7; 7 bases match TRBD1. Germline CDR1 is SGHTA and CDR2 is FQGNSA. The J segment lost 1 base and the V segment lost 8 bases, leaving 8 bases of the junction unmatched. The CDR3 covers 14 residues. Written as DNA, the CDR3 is TGTGCCAGCGGCGAGACAGGGATTTCCTACGAGCAGTACTTC. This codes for CASGETGISYEQYF. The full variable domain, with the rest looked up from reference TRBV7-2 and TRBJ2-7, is GAGVSQSPSNKVTEKGKDVELRCDPISGHTALYWYRQSLGQGLEFLIYFQGNSAPDKSGLPSDRFSAERTGGSVSTLTIQRTQQEDSAVYLCASGETGISYEQYFGPGTRLTVT.